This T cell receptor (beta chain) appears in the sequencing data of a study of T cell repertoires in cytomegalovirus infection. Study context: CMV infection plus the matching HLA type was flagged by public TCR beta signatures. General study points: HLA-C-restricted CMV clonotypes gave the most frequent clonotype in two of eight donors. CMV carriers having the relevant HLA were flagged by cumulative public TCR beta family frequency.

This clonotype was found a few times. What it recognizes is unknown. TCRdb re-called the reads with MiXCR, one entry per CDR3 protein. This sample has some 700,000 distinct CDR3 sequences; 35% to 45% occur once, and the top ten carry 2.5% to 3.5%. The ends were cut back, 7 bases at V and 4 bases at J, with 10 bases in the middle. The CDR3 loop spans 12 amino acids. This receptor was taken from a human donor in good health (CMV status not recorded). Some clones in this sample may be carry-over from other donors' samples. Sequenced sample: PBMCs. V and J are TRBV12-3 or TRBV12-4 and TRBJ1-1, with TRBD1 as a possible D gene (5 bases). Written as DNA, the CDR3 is TGTGCCAGCATTCTGGGACGCACTGAAGCTTTCTTT. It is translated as CASILGRTEAFF.